A single sample gave rise to the 32 T cell receptor beta chains below, sequenced in a study of blood T cell repertoires in COVID-19. Assay: immunoSEQ multiplex PCR; the TCRdb copy retains only in-frame clones and omits some. The sample carries 100,000 to 120,000 clones, approximately 70% recorded once. The sample consisted of peripheral blood. All receptors derive from a woman aged 55 to 70 with acute or convalescent COVID-19.

This clone was detected once. The J gene is TRBJ1-5, the V gene TRBV7-2; D unresolved. This CDR3 region has 13 residues. V was cut by 5 bases and J by 6 bases, with 11 bases left in between. Germline V lookup: CDR1 SGHTA, CDR2 FQGNSA. DNA of the CDR3: TGTGCCAGCAGCGTAGAAAGCGGTCAGCCCCAGCATTTT. This codes for CASSVESGQPQHF.

The V and J genes are TRBV3-1 (or the pseudogene TRBV3-2) and TRBJ1-1, with 11 bases matching TRBD1. The germline V gene encodes CDR1 LGHDT and CDR2 YNNKEL (reference sequence). The CDR3 contains 14 residues. V shed 1 base, J shed 11 bases, and the junction held 6 bases outside the gene matches. The CDR3 sequence: CASSQGTGGLSAFF. As DNA, the CDR3 is TGTGCCAGCAGCCAAGGGACAGGGGGCCTGTCGGCTTTCTTT.

The chain links TRBV7-2 to TRBJ1-1; D is possibly TRBD1 (6 bases). V was pared by 4 bases and J by 5 bases, with 20 bases between. This CDR3 is built from 16 residues. CDR1 and CDR2 (germline): SGHTA, FQGNSA. CDR3 in amino acids: CASSWPWRGEGTEAFF. The CDR3 DNA follows: TGTGCCAGCAGCTGGCCGTGGAGGGGGGAGGGTACTGAAGCTTTCTTT.

CDR3 DNA: TGTGCCAGCAGCGTACAAACAGGGGAAGGGAACGAGCAGTACTTC. Its translation is CASSVQTGEGNEQYF. The V call is TRBV9, the J call TRBJ2-7; 7 bases fit TRBD1. The CDR3 loop spans 15 amino acids. Germline assignment: CDR1 SGDLS and CDR2 YYNGEE. V was clipped by 1 base and J by 5 bases; unmatched bases: 9.

The chain links TRBV6-6 to TRBJ2-2; D may be TRBD2 (6 bases). The CDR3 totals 13 residues. Germline CDR1 MNHNY, CDR2 SVGAGI (reference sequence). Trimming took off 8 bases at V and 4 bases at J, with 11 bases between the two ends. CDR3: CASWRATTGELFF. The DNA of the CDR3 is TGTGCCAGCTGGAGGGCGACCACCGGGGAGCTGTTTTTT.

This clone was found a few times. The V and J genes are TRBV9 and TRBJ1-2; D gene ambiguous. Germline V CDR1 and CDR2: SGDLS, YYNGEE. This CDR3 region has 16 residues. Trimming removed 0 bases from V and 3 bases from J, with 15 bases in between. CDR3 sequence (DNA): TGTGCCAGCAGCGTAGCTGGTGAGGTTTTGGACTATGGCTACACCTTC. It codes for CASSVAGEVLDYGYTF.

This clone appeared once. The genes are TRBV5-4 and TRBJ2-7; D may be TRBD2 (5 bases). This CDR3 has 14 amino acids. Trimming left V 4 bases short and J 3 bases short, with 14 bases between. Germline loops: CDR1 SGHNT, CDR2 YYREEE (reference sequence). In DNA form, the CDR3 reads TGTGCCAGCAGCCTGGACCAGCGGAACTACGAGCAGTACTTC. Translated: CASSLDQRNYEQYF. Looking up the rest from reference TRBV5-4 and TRBJ2-7 gives the full variable domain: ETGVTQSPTHLIKTRGQQVTLRCSSQSGHNTVSWYQQALGQGPQFIFQYYREEENGRGNFPPRFSGLQFPNYSSELNVNALELDDSALYLCASSLDQRNYEQYFGPGTRLTVT.

A few counts support this clone. The chain uses TRBV6-5 and TRBJ1-5; TRBD1 agrees at 10 bases. Germline V gives CDR1 MNHEY, CDR2 SVGAGI. The V and J ends lost 6 bases and 7 bases, in that order; junction bases with no gene match: 3. The CDR3 contains 13 residues. In DNA form, the CDR3 reads TGTGCCAGCAGGGGACAGGGGATGCAGCCCCAGCATTTT. Its translation: CASRGQGMQPQHF.

The V and J genes are TRBV24-1 and TRBJ1-4, with 9 bases fitting TRBD1. Trimming removed 2 bases from V and 7 bases from J; junction bases left unmatched: 4. From germline, CDR1 is KGHDR and CDR2 SFDVKD. The CDR3 is made up of 15 amino acids. CDR3 DNA sequence: TGTGCCACCAGTGATTCAGGGACAGGGCGTGAAAAACTGTTTTTT. It yields the protein CATSDSGTGREKLFF.

This chain connects TRBV7-6 to TRBJ1-3, with TRBD1 matching 9 bases. Germline assignment: CDR1 SGHVS and CDR2 FNYEAQ. This CDR3 has 15 residues. V trimming: 5 bases; J trimming: 4 bases; junction bases outside the gene matches: 6. CDR3 sequence reads: CASSPGTGQGNTIYF. CDR3 nucleotides: TGTGCCAGCAGCCCCGGGACAGGGCAAGGAAACACCATATATTTT.

This clone appeared a few times. V gene TRBV5-1 combines with J gene TRBJ2-2, with a weak D call TRBD1 (5 bases). V was pared by 0 bases and J by 1 base, with 10 bases between. Germline V lookup: CDR1 SGHRS, CDR2 YFSETQ. The CDR3 consists of 16 residues. The CDR3, as DNA: TGCGCCAGCAGCTTGGGGACAAATAAGAACACCGGGGAGCTGTTTTTT. Protein product: CASSLGTNKNTGELFF.

The sample holds a few counts of this clone. The chain has TRBV7-3 and TRBJ2-1; a possible D gene is TRBD1 (6 bases). CDR1 and CDR2 from the germline V gene are SGHTA and FQGTGA. V gave up 5 bases and J gave up 8 bases, with 16 bases separating them. This CDR3 comprises 14 residues. The CDR3 bases are TGTGCCAGCAGCCCCCAGGGGCGGTTCGATGAGCAGTTCTTC. Translation gives CASSPQGRFDEQFF.

J is TRBJ2-7 and V is TRBV5-4; D is unresolved. Germline CDR1 SGHNT, CDR2 YYREEE (reference sequence). V lost 2 bases to trimming and J lost 3 bases, with 9 bases between them. CDR3 length equals 13 residues. The CDR3 region has the DNA TGTGCCAGCAGCTTTAAACAGAGCTACGAGCAGTACTTC. Translation gives CASSFKQSYEQYF. The whole variable domain, remainder taken from reference TRBV5-4 and TRBJ2-7, is ETGVTQSPTHLIKTRGQQVTLRCSSQSGHNTVSWYQQALGQGPQFIFQYYREEENGRGNFPPRFSGLQFPNYSSELNVNALELDDSALYLCASSFKQSYEQYFGPGTRLTVT.

This chain links TRBV19 with TRBJ1-2; 7 bases align to TRBD1. Looked up from germline, CDR1 is LNHDA and CDR2 is SQIVND (reference sequence). Trimming at V came to 6 bases and at J to 4 bases, leaving 11 bases not matched to a gene. The CDR3 is 15 amino acids. CDR3 protein: CASRLGQTSSYGYTF. The CDR3 region has the DNA TGTGCCAGTAGATTGGGACAGACCTCCTCCTATGGCTACACCTTC.

This chain links TRBV14 with TRBJ2-7, with 11 nucleotides matching TRBD2. The ends lost 4 bases at V and 0 bases at J; junction bases unmatched: 14. The CDR3 has 19 residues. Per the germline V gene, CDR1 is SGHDN and CDR2 is FVKESK. CDR3 in DNA: TGTGCCAGCAGCCCCACTAGCGGGGGCCTCCGGGAGGACTCCTACGAGCAGTACTTC. Encoded protein: CASSPTSGGLREDSYEQYF. Looking up the rest from reference TRBV14 and TRBJ2-7 gives the full variable domain: EAGVTQFPSHSVIEKGQTVTLRCDPISGHDNLYWYRRVMGKEIKFLLHFVKESKQDESGMPNNRFLAERTGGTYSTLKVQPAELEDSGVYFCASSPTSGGLREDSYEQYFGPGTRLTVT.

As concerns this clone: This specimen includes other DNA sequences encoding the same CDR3. The genes are TRBV5-1 and TRBJ1-2; 10 bases line up with TRBD1. Germline CDR1 and CDR2: SGHRS and YFSETQ. This CDR3 is built from 15 residues. V lost 1 base and J lost 11; bases outside the gene matches: 11. CDR3 bases: TGCGCCAGCAGCTTGACACTTGGGACAGGGGAAGGTTACACCTTC. Protein sequence: CASSLTLGTGEGYTF.

This chain joins TRBV3-1 (or the pseudogene TRBV3-2) and TRBJ2-7, with D perhaps matching TRBD2 (6 bases). CDR3 length: 15 residues. V was trimmed by 1 base and J by 5 bases, leaving 15 bases between them. CDR1 and CDR2 (germline): LGHDT, YNNKEL (reference sequence). The CDR3 DNA reads TGTGCCAGCAGCCAAGCGGGAGCAGGGAACCACGAGCAGTACTTC. Translation gives CASSQAGAGNHEQYF.

The genes are TRBV6-5 and TRBJ2-3; possible D gene TRBD1, 6 bases. The CDR3 covers 13 residues. The V end lost 8 bases, the J end lost 7 bases, and 16 bases lay between the germline ends. Germline V gene sequence: CDR1 MNHEY, CDR2 SVGAGI. CDR3 DNA sequence: TGTGCCAGCTCTGTACAGGGTTCGAATACGCAGTATTTT. Its protein product is CASSVQGSNTQYF.

The chain has TRBV5-4 and TRBJ1-5; 8 bases are shared with TRBD1. Germline V gene lookup returns CDR1 SGHNT and CDR2 YYREEE (reference sequence). There are 15 residues in the CDR3. V was clipped by 0 bases and J by 4 bases; unmatched bases: 3. CDR3 coding DNA: TGTGCCAGCAGCTTGGATCAGGGGGCGAATCAGCCCCAGCATTTT. It codes for CASSLDQGANQPQHF.

The chain links TRBV6-5 to TRBJ2-7, with a tentative D call TRBD1 (6 bases). V dropped 8 bases and J dropped 2 bases, with 13 bases sitting between them. Germline values: CDR1 MNHEY, CDR2 SVGAGI. CDR3 size: 13 residues. DNA of the CDR3: TGTGCCAGCCAACGGACAGAAACCTACGAGCAGTACTTC. It translates to CASQRTETYEQYF.

The rearrangement joins TRBV15 to TRBJ1-4; unclear D gene. This CDR3 contains 14 residues. V was trimmed by 0 bases and J by 7 bases, leaving 9 bases between them. Germline CDR1 reads LNHNV; CDR2 reads YYDKDF (reference sequence). The DNA of the CDR3 is TGTGCCACCAGCAGAGATCGTCAGGCTGAAAAACTGTTTTTT. Amino acid sequence: CATSRDRQAEKLFF. The full variable domain, rest sourced from reference TRBV15 and TRBJ1-4, is DAMVIQNPRYQVTQFGKPVTLSCSQTLNHNVMYWYQQKSSQAPKLLFHYYDKDFNNEADTPDNFQSRRPNTSFCFLDIRSPGLGDTAMYLCATSRDRQAEKLFFGSGTQLSVL.

V usage is TRBV30 and J usage is TRBJ1-6, with D perhaps TRBD1 (6 bases). Trimming cost V 2 bases and J 8 bases, with 16 bases left between them. The CDR3 runs 15 residues. Germline CDR1 is GTSNPN and CDR2 is SVGIG (reference sequence). The CDR3 here is CAWSTTLTGYSPLHF. In DNA form, the CDR3 reads TGTGCCTGGAGTACCACCCTTACAGGGTATTCACCCCTCCACTTT.

The V call is TRBV6-1, the J call TRBJ1-2; a weak D match, TRBD1 (5 bases). The CDR3 is 17 residues long. Germline V gene lookup returns CDR1 MNHNS and CDR2 SASEGT. Between the trimmed V and J ends, which lost 1 base and 0 bases, there was a span of 15 bases. CDR3 in DNA: TGTGCCAGCAGTGAAGTCGGTAGGGGCGGACCTAACTATGGCTACACCTTC. Translated, it gives CASSEVGRGGPNYGYTF.

The gene calls are TRBV27 and TRBJ1-4; 8 bases agree with TRBD1. After removal of 5 bases from V and 8 bases from J, the junction contained 4 bases not matched to a gene. The CDR3 has 13 residues. Germline assignment: CDR1 MNHEY and CDR2 SMNVEV (reference sequence). The CDR3 nucleotides read TGTGCCAGCAGTCCCACAGGGGGAGAAAAACTGTTTTTT. Its translation: CASSPTGGEKLFF.

The rearrangement joins TRBV4-2 to TRBJ2-2; D not resolved. CDR1 and CDR2 from the germline V gene are LGHNA and YNFKEQ. The CDR3 sequence is 14 residues long. Trimming cost V 0 bases and J 6 bases, with 8 bases left between them. In DNA form, the CDR3 reads TGTGCCAGCAGCCAAGATCCACTGGCCGGGGAGCTGTTTTTT. Residues: CASSQDPLAGELFF.

The rearrangement uses TRBV9 and TRBJ1-5; 9 nucleotides line up with TRBD1. The CDR3 sequence is 14 residues long. The germline CDR1 and CDR2 sequences are SGDLS and YYNGEE. The V and J ends lost 2 bases and 4 bases, in that order; junction bases with no gene match: 1. CDR3 loop: CASSVGQGNQPQHF. Here the CDR3 DNA reads TGTGCCAGCAGCGTCGGACAGGGGAATCAGCCCCAGCATTTT.

The chain couples TRBV20-1 to TRBJ1-4; 7 bases map to TRBD1. The CDR3 consists of 14 residues. V dropped 3 bases and J dropped 8; count of bases not matched to a gene: 9. Looked up from germline, CDR1 is DFQATT and CDR2 is SNEGSKA (reference sequence). The DNA for the CDR3 is TGCAGTGCTAGTTCTCGACAGGGAAAGGAAAAACTGTTTTTT. Its protein is CSASSRQGKEKLFF.

J is TRBJ1-2 and V is TRBV6-1; 9 positions match TRBD1. The CDR3 has 14 amino acids. After removal of 2 bases from V and 6 bases from J, the junction contained 4 bases not matched to a gene. CDR1 MNHNS and CDR2 SASEGT come from the germline V gene. For the CDR3, the DNA is TGTGCCAGCAGTGAAATAGACAGGGGGGATGGCTACACCTTC. It codes for CASSEIDRGDGYTF.

This clone was found once. The J gene is TRBJ1-1, the V gene TRBV2; D gene ambiguous. The CDR3 contains 15 residues. Germline loops: CDR1 SNHLY, CDR2 FYNNEI. V was pared by 6 bases and J by 1 base, with 15 bases between. The CDR3 coding sequence is TGTGCCAGCAGGGCAATCAAACAACCGAACACTGAAGCTTTCTTT. Translated: CASRAIKQPNTEAFF.

The chain uses TRBV29-1 and TRBJ2-4; D is unclear. Germline CDR1 and CDR2: SQVTM and ANQGSEA. This CDR3 contains 12 residues. The V end was cut by 4 bases, the J end by 5 bases, with 9 bases between. In nucleotides, the CDR3 is TGCAGCGTTGTGAAAGGAGAAAACATTCAGTACTTC. This translates into CSVVKGENIQYF. The full variable domain, with the rest looked up from reference TRBV29-1 and TRBJ2-4, is SAVISQKPSRDICQRGTSLTIQCQVDSQVTMMFWYRQQPGQSLTLIATANQGSEATYESGFVIDKFPISRPNLTFSTLTVSNMSPEDSSIYLCSVVKGENIQYFGAGTRLSVL.

The J gene is TRBJ1-2, the V gene TRBV11-3, with D possibly matching TRBD1 (5 bases). V lost 5 bases, J lost 8 bases, and 15 bases lay in between. CDR1 and CDR2 (germline): SGHNT, YENEEA. The CDR3 has 13 residues. The CDR3 here is CASSDRQGLGYTF. The DNA for the CDR3 is TGTGCCAGCAGCGACCGGCAGGGCCTAGGCTACACCTTC.

This clone was detected once. The genes are TRBV5-1 and TRBJ1-4; TRBD1 matches 7 bases. Germline V gene sequence: CDR1 SGHRS, CDR2 YFSETQ. CDR3 length: 16 amino acids. V shed 4 bases, J shed 6 bases, and the junction held 12 bases outside the gene matches. CDR3 in amino acids: CASSPQGSQSHEKLFF. DNA for the CDR3: TGCGCCAGCAGCCCACAGGGGTCCCAGTCCCATGAAAAACTGTTTTTT.